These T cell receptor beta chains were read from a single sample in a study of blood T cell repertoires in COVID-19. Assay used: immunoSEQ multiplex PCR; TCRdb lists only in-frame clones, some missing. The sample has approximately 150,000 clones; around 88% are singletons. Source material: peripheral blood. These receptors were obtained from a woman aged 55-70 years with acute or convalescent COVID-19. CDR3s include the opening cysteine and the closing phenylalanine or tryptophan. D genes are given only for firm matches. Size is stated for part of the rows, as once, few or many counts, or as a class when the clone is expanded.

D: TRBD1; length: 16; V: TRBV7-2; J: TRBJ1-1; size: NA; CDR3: CASSAVTGYTNTEAFF; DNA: TGTGCCAGCAGCGCCGTGACAGGGTACACGAACACTGAAGCTTTCTTT
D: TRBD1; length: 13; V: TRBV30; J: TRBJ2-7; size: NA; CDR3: CAWSAGQGNEQYF; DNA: TGTGCCTGGAGCGCGGGACAGGGCAACGAGCAGTACTTC
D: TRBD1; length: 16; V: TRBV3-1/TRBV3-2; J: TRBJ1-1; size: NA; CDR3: CASSQSQTGGNTEAFF; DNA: TGTGCCAGCAGCCAATCGCAAACAGGGGGGAACACTGAAGCTTTCTTT
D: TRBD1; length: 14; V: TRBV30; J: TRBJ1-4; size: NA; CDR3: CAWSPWDSNEKLFF; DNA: TGTGCCTGGAGTCCCTGGGACAGTAATGAAAAACTGTTTTTT
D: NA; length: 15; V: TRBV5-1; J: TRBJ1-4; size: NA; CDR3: CASSPRGGHNEKLFF; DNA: TGCGCCAGCAGCCCGAGGGGGGGACATAATGAAAAACTGTTTTTT
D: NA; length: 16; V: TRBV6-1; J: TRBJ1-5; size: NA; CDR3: CASSEGNSYSNQPQHF; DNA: TGTGCCAGCAGTGAAGGGAACAGCTATAGCAATCAGCCCCAGCATTTT
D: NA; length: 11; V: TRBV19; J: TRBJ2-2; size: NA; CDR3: CASTRAGELFF; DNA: TGTGCCAGTACCCGGGCCGGGGAGCTGTTTTTT
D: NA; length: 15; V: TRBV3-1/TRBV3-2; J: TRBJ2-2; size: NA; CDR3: CASSQTQGITGELFF; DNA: TGTGCCAGCAGCCAAACCCAGGGAATCACCGGGGAGCTGTTTTTT
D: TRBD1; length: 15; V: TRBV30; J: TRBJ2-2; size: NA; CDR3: CAWSVGGQGHGELFF; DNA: TGTGCCTGGAGTGTAGGGGGACAGGGGCACGGGGAGCTGTTTTTT
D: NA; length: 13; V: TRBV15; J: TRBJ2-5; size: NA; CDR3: CATSWAPQETQYF; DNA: TGTGCCACCAGCTGGGCACCCCAAGAGACCCAGTACTTC
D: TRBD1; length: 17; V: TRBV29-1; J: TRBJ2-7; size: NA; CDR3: CSVEVGVRRGLRDEQYF; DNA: TGCAGCGTTGAAGTGGGGGTCCGCAGGGGGCTCAGGGACGAGCAGTACTTC
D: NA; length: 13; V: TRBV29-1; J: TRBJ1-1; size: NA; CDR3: CSVEGQLNTEAFF; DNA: TGCAGCGTTGAGGGGCAGCTGAACACTGAAGCTTTCTTT
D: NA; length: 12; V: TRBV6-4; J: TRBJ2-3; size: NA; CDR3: CASSGQGDTQYF; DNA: TGTGCCAGCAGTGGGCAGGGAGATACGCAGTATTTT
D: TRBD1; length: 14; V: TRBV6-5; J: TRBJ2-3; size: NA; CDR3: CASKGQVRGDTQYF; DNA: TGTGCCAGCAAGGGACAGGTTCGAGGAGATACGCAGTATTTT
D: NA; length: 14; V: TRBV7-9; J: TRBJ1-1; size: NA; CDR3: CASFPHRQDTEAFF; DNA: TGTGCCAGCTTCCCCCACAGACAGGACACTGAAGCTTTCTTT
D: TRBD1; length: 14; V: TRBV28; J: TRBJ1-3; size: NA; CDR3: CASTTGGSGNTIYF; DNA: TGTGCCAGCACAACAGGGGGGTCTGGAAACACCATATATTTT
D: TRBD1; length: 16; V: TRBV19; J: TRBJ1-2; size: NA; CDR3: CASTDTPDRAAYGYTF; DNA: TGTGCCAGTACCGATACCCCCGACAGGGCCGCATATGGCTACACCTTC
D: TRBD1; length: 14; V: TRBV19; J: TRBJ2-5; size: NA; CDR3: CASTKDRASGTQYF; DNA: TGTGCCAGTACCAAGGACAGGGCGAGTGGGACCCAGTACTTC
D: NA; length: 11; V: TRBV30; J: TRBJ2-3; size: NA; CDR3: CAWSVSDTQYF; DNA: TGTGCCTGGAGTGTTTCGGATACGCAGTATTTT
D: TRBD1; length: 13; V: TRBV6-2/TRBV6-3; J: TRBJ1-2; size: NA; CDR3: CASSFGTGYGYTF; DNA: TGTGCCAGCAGTTTCGGGACAGGGTATGGCTACACCTTC
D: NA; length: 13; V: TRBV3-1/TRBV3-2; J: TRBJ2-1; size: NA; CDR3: CASSQGADNEQFF; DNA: TGTGCCAGCAGCCAGGGGGCGGACAATGAGCAGTTCTTC
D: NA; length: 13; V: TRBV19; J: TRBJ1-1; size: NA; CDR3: CASSQAENTEAFF; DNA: TGTGCCAGTAGTCAGGCTGAGAACACTGAAGCTTTCTTT
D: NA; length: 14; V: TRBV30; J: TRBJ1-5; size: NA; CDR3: CAWSRTSRNQPQHF; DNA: TGTGCCTGGAGCAGGACTTCGCGCAATCAGCCCCAGCATTTT
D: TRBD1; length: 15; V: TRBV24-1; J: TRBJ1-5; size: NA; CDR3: CATSVGTGINQPQHF; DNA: TGTGCCACCAGTGTCGGGACAGGGATAAATCAGCCCCAGCATTTT
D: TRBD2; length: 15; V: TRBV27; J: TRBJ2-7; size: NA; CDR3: CASSLGRVRDYEQYF; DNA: TGTGCCAGCAGTTTGGGGAGGGTTAGGGACTACGAGCAGTACTTC
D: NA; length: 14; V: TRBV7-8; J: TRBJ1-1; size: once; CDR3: CASSHRVLGTEAFF; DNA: TGTGCCAGCAGCCACAGGGTTCTTGGCACTGAAGCTTTCTTT
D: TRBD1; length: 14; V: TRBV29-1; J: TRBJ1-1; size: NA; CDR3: CSVVETGANTEAFF; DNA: TGCAGCGTTGTGGAGACAGGGGCGAACACTGAAGCTTTCTTT
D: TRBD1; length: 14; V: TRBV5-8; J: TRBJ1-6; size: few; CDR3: CASSSGTGDSPLHF; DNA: TGTGCCAGCAGCTCCGGGACAGGGGATTCACCCCTCCACTTT
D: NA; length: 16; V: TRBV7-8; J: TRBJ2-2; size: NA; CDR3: CASSPRVGARTGELFF; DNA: TGTGCCAGCAGCCCCCGGGTGGGGGCGAGAACCGGGGAGCTGTTTTTT
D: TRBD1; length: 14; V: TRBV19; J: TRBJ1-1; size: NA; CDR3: CASSLTGQNNEAFF; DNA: TGTGCCAGTAGTCTAACGGGACAGAATAATGAAGCTTTCTTT
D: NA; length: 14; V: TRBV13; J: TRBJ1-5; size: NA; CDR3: CASSSTGSNQPQHF; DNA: TGTGCCAGCAGCTCAACAGGTAGCAATCAGCCCCAGCATTTT
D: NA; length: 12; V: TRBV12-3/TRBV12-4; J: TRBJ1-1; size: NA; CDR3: CASRGTYTEAFF; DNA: TGTGCCAGCAGAGGGACATACACTGAAGCTTTCTTT
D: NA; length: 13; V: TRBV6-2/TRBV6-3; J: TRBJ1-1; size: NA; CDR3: CASSYRGSTEAFF; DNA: TGTGCCAGCAGTTACAGGGGTTCCACTGAAGCTTTCTTT
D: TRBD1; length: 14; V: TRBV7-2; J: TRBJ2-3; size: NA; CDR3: CASSLATGGDTQYF; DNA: TGTGCCAGCAGCTTAGCTACAGGGGGCGATACGCAGTATTTT
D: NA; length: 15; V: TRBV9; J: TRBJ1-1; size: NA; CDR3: CASSPERGEGTEAFF; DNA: TGTGCCAGCAGCCCCGAGAGAGGGGAGGGCACTGAAGCTTTCTTT
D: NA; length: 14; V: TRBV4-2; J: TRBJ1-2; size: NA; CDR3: CASSQDPGAYGYTF; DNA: TGTGCCAGCAGCCAAGATCCAGGGGCCTATGGCTACACCTTC
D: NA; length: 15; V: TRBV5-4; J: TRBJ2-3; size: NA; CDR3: CASSFPGSFTDTQYF; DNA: TGTGCCAGCAGCTTTCCCGGGTCCTTCACAGATACGCAGTATTTT
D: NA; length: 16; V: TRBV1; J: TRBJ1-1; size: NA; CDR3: CTCTGSPQPWNTEAFF; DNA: TGCACCTGCACCGGGTCTCCTCAACCTTGGAACACTGAAGCTTTCTTT
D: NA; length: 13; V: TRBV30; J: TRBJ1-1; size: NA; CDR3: CAWGGGPFTEAFF; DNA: TGTGCCTGGGGGGGCGGACCTTTCACTGAAGCTTTCTTT
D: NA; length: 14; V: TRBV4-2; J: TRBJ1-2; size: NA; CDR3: CASSQGRTAAGYTF; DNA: TGTGCCAGCAGCCAAGGAAGGACTGCCGCTGGCTACACCTTC
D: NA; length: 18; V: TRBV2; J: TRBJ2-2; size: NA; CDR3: CASSDLRGGTPNTGELFF; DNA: TGTGCCAGCAGTGACCTTAGGGGGGGCACCCCGAACACCGGGGAGCTGTTTTTT
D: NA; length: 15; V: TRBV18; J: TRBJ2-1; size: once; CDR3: CASSPIRDSYNEQFF; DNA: TGTGCCAGCTCACCGATCCGGGACTCCTACAATGAGCAGTTCTTC
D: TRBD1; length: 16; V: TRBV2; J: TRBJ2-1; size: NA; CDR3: CASSETGQGSYNEQFF; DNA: TGTGCCAGCAGTGAAACGGGACAGGGTTCCTACAATGAGCAGTTCTTC
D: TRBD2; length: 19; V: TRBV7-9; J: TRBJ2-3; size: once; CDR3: CASSLRGGYEIGSTDTQYF; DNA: TGTGCCAGCAGCTTGCGGGGGGGCTACGAAATCGGTAGCACAGATACGCAGTATTTT
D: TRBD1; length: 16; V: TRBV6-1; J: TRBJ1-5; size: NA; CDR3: CASSEPGQGTGQPQHF; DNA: TGTGCCAGCAGTGAACCGGGACAGGGGACGGGTCAGCCCCAGCATTTT
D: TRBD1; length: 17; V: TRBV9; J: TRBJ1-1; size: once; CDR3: CASSHPKGTGVNTEAFF; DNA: TGTGCCAGCAGCCACCCTAAAGGGACAGGGGTGAACACTGAAGCTTTCTTT
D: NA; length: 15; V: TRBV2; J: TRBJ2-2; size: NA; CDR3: CASKFREAATGELFF; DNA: TGTGCCAGCAAGTTCAGGGAGGCCGCCACCGGGGAGCTGTTTTTT
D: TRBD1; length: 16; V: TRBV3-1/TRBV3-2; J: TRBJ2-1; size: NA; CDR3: CASSTGTAGSDNEQFF; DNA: TGTGCCAGCAGCACCGGGACAGCCGGATCCGACAATGAGCAGTTCTTC
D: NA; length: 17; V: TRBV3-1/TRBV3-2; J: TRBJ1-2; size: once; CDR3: CASSPLVGGTGNYGYTF; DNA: TGTGCCAGCAGCCCCCTGGTAGGAGGTACAGGGAACTATGGCTACACCTTC